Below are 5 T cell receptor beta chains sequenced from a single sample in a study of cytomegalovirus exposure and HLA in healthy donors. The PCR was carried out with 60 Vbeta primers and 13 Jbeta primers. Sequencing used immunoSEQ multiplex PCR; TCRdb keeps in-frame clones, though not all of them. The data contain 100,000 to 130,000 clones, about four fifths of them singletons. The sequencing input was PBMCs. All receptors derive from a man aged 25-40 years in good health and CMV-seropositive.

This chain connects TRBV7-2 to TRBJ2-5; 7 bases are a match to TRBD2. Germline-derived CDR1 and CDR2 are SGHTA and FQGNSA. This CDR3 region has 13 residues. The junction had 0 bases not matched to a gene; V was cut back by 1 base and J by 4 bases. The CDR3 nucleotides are TGTGCCAGCAGCTTAGGGGGGGGAGAGACCCAGTACTTC. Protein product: CASSLGGGETQYF. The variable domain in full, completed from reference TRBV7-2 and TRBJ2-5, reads GAGVSQSPSNKVTEKGKDVELRCDPISGHTALYWYRQSLGQGLEFLIYFQGNSAPDKSGLPSDRFSAERTGGSVSTLTIQRTQQEDSAVYLCASSLGGGETQYFGPGTRLLVL.

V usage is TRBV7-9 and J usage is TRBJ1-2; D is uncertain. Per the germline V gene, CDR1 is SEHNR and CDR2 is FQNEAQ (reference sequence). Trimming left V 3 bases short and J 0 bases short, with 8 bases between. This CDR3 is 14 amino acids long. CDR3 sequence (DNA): TGTGCCAGCAGCTTTTTACAGTCTAACTATGGCTACACCTTC. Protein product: CASSFLQSNYGYTF.

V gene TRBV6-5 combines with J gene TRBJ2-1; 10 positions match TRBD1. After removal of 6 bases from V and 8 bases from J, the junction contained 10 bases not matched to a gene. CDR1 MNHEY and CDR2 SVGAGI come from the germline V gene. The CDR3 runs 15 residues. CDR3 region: CASRSGTGVPYEQFF. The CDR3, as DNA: TGTGCCAGCAGATCCGGGACAGGGGTCCCCTATGAGCAGTTCTTC.

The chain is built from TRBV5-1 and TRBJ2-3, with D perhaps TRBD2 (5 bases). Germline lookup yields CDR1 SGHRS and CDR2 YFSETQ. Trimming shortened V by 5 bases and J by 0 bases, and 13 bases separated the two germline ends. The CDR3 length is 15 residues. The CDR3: CASRIGVTSTDTQYF. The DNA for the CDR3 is TGCGCCAGCAGGATCGGGGTGACTAGCACAGATACGCAGTATTTT.

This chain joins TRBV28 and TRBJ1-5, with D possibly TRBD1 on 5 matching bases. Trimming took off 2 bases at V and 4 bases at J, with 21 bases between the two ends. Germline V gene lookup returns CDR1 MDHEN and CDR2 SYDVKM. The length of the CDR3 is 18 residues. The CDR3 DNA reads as TGTGCCAGCAGTTTACGGTCGTTTACAGGAACCTCTAATCAGCCCCAGCATTTT. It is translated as CASSLRSFTGTSNQPQHF.